Listed here is a single T cell receptor (beta chain). Its antigen is currently unknown. The treatment is: oral pan-JAK inhibitor, 5-10 mg twice daily. V lost 7 bases and J lost 4, with 22 bases in between. Looked up from germline, CDR1 is SQVTM and CDR2 is ANQGSEA. The CDR3 extends over 16 amino acids. RNA, once extracted, was reverse transcribed into cDNA for use as the sequencing template. This table comes from immunoSEQ multiplex PCR, and its TCRdb copy is limited to in-frame clones, with some not included. The data hold fewer than 200,000 clones, with roughly 60% observed a single time. These data come from a study of CD8+ T cells in alopecia areata. Study-wide findings and caveats: A large proportion of expanded lesional clones were detected persisting in scalp and blood during tofacitinib. Mouse data revealed clearer TCR sharing than patient data did, a gap possibly tied to HLA.

This clonotype originated in a human donor with alopecia areata. The sequencing used CD4+ T cells sorted from blood, collected at approximately week 55, from a patient treated with tofacitinib. The genes are TRBV29-1 and TRBJ2-2; weak D call: TRBD1 (5 bases). The CDR3 here is CSATQGTSVGTGELFF. For the CDR3, the DNA is TGCAGCGCCACGCAGGGTACCTCCGTTGGCACCGGGGAGCTGTTTTTT.